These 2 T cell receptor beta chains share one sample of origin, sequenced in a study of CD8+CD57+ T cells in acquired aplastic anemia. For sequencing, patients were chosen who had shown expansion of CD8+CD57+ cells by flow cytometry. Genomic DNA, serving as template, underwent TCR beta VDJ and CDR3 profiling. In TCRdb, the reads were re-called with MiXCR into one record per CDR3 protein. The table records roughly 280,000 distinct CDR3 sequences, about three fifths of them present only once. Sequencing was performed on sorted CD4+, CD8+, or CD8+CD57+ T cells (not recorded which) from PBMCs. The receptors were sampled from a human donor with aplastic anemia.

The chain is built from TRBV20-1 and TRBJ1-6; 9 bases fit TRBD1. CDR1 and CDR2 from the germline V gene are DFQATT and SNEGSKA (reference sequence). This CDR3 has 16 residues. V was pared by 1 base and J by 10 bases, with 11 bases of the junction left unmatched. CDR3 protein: CSARVGQGSGESPLHF. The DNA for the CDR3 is TGCAGTGCTAGAGTGGGACAGGGTAGTGGAGAATCACCCCTCCACTTT.

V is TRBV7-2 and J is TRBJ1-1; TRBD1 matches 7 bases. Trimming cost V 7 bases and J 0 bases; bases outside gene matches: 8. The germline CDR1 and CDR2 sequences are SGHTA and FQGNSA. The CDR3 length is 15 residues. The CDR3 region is CASTLSTGMNTEAFF. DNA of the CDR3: TGTGCCAGCACTCTCTCGACAGGGATGAACACTGAAGCTTTCTTT.